Shown below are 16 T cell receptor beta chains from a single sample sequenced in a study of blood T cells in healthy people across ages. Sample-barcoded 5' priming and a J-beta primer mix drove a second PCR of about 7 to 11 cycles. Each CDR3 protein gets one entry after TCRdb re-called the 5' RACE reads with MiXCR. The table records roughly 570,000 distinct CDR3 sequences, about 25% of them present only once. Input material: blood. Receptor source: a woman between 65 and 79 years old in good health.

A few counts support this clonotype. The chain uses TRBV7-2 and TRBJ2-5; 8 bases are a match to TRBD1. After removal of 4 bases from V and 4 bases from J, the junction contained 5 bases not matched to a gene. The V gene's germline CDR1 is SGHTA and CDR2 FQGNSA. There are 14 residues in the CDR3. CDR3 DNA sequence: TGTGCCAGCAGCTCGACTACAGGGGGAGAGACCCAGTACTTC. Amino acids: CASSSTTGGETQYF. Drawing the rest from reference TRBV7-2 and TRBJ2-5, the complete variable domain is GAGVSQSPSNKVTEKGKDVELRCDPISGHTALYWYRQSLGQGLEFLIYFQGNSAPDKSGLPSDRFSAERTGGSVSTLTIQRTQQEDSAVYLCASSSTTGGETQYFGPGTRLLVL.

V and J are TRBV6-5 and TRBJ1-2; 9 nucleotides agree with TRBD1. The ends lost 6 bases at V and 4 bases at J; junction bases unmatched: 6. Germline loops: CDR1 MNHEY, CDR2 SVGAGI. CDR3 length: 14 amino acids. CDR3 bases: TGTGCCAGCAGCTATGACAGGGGGAGCTATGGCTACACCTTC. It translates to CASSYDRGSYGYTF.

This rearrangement joins TRBV12-3 or TRBV12-4 to TRBJ2-7; TRBD2 aligns across 13 bases. Trimming removed 6 bases from V and 4 bases from J; junction bases left unmatched: 6. The length of the CDR3 is 15 residues. The CDR3 loop is CASRIGTSGAYEQYF. For the CDR3, the DNA is TGTGCCAGCAGAATCGGGACTAGCGGGGCTTACGAGCAGTACTTC.

The chain links TRBV12-3 or TRBV12-4 to TRBJ1-3, with D unresolved. This CDR3 contains 12 residues. The germline V and J ends were trimmed by 5 bases and 6 bases, with 8 bases remaining between them. The DNA of the CDR3 is TGTGCCAGCAGTAACGATTTAAACACCATATATTTT. Its protein product is CASSNDLNTIYF.

This clonotype was recorded a few times. The rearrangement joins TRBV20-1 to TRBJ2-5; possible D gene TRBD2, 6 bases. The CDR3 has 14 residues. Germline values: CDR1 DFQATT, CDR2 SNEGSKA (reference sequence). V shed 3 bases and J shed 4 bases, with 15 bases lying between them. In nucleotides, the CDR3 is TGCAGTGCTAGCCCCGGGGGTTCCGGAGAGACCCAGTACTTC. Translating gives CSASPGGSGETQYF.

The sample holds many counts of this clonotype. The chain is built from TRBV12-3 or TRBV12-4 and TRBJ2-4; weak D call: TRBD1 (6 bases). V was pared by 6 bases and J by 4 bases, with 16 bases between. CDR3 size: 15 residues. The CDR3 bases are TGTGCCAGCAGGAATCAGGGGTTCCCGAAAAACATTCAGTACTTC. Its translation: CASRNQGFPKNIQYF.

This clonotype was observed a single time. V gene TRBV4-2 combines with J gene TRBJ2-5; D is undetermined. Judging by the DNA end, TRBJ2-7 fits better; the J call may be wrong. The CDR3 is 14 residues long. The germline V gene encodes CDR1 LGHNA and CDR2 YNFKEQ. This chain's CDR3 is CASSQPGTTYEQYF. The CDR3 DNA is TGTGCCAGCAGCCAACCTGGAACCACCTACGAGCAGTACTTC.

This clonotype came up a few times. The J gene is TRBJ2-7, the V gene TRBV12-3 or TRBV12-4; 8 bases match TRBD1. Trimming at V came to 2 bases and at J to 2 bases, leaving 2 bases not matched to a gene. The CDR3 runs to 14 residues. The CDR3 region has the DNA TGTGCCAGCAGTTTACTGGACAGGGCCTACGAGCAGTACTTC. It encodes CASSLLDRAYEQYF.

The CDR3 loop reads CAIGPAGGSYNEQFF. Written as DNA, the CDR3 is TGTGCCATCGGCCCAGCGGGGGGATCCTACAATGAGCAGTTCTTC. This rearrangement joins TRBV10-3 to TRBJ2-1, with TRBD2 identical over 9 bases. CDR1 and CDR2 (germline): ENHRY, SYGVKD. The CDR3 loop spans 15 amino acids. The V segment lost 8 bases and the J segment 1 base; nucleotides outside the gene matches: 6.

This clonotype came up a few times. The chain combines TRBV7-2 with TRBJ2-4, with D tentatively TRBD1 (6 bases). Germline CDR1 SGHTA, CDR2 FQGNSA. The ends were cut back, 1 base at V and 11 bases at J, with 15 bases in the middle. The CDR3 covers 14 residues. The CDR3 spells CASSLVESRGVQYF. The CDR3 region has the DNA TGTGCCAGCAGCTTAGTCGAAAGCAGGGGCGTTCAGTACTTC.

This clonotype was counted between two and nine times. V gene TRBV24-1 combines with J gene TRBJ2-5; D is tentatively TRBD1 or TRBD2 (5 bases each). This CDR3 is 13 amino acids long. Germline loops: CDR1 KGHDR, CDR2 SFDVKD. Trimming took 5 bases from V and 5 from J, leaving 11 bases between them. The CDR3 loop reads CATSVGRGETQYF. In DNA, the CDR3 is TGTGCCACCAGTGTGGGGCGCGGGGAGACCCAGTACTTC.

This clonotype was observed a handful of times. The chain employs TRBV7-8 and TRBJ2-5; a weak D match, TRBD2 (6 bases). V was cut by 5 bases and J by 5 bases, with 12 bases left in between. Germline-derived CDR1 and CDR2 are SGHVS and FQNEAQ. The CDR3 length is 13 residues. The CDR3 DNA follows: TGTGCCAGCAGCCCCCGCGGGGTTGAGACCCAGTACTTC. This gives the protein CASSPRGVETQYF.

The chain has TRBV10-3 and TRBJ1-1; 8 nucleotides match TRBD1. CDR3 length equals 13 residues. The germline CDR1 and CDR2 sequences are ENHRY and SYGVKD. After removal of 10 bases from V and 3 bases from J, the junction contained 7 bases not matched to a gene. CDR3 DNA: TGTGCCAACCAGGACAGGGCGGACACTGAAGCTTTCTTT. Its translation: CANQDRADTEAFF.

This clonotype occurred a few times. The V call is TRBV9, the J call TRBJ2-5; possibly TRBD1 or TRBD2 for D (7 bases each). The CDR3 runs to 15 residues. Trimming left V 4 bases short and J 5 bases short, with 18 bases between. Germline V gene data show CDR1 as SGDLS and CDR2 as YYNGEE. CDR3 bases: TGTGCCAGCAGCCCCAGGGGGGGCCTATTGGAGACCCAGTACTTC. Protein sequence: CASSPRGGLLETQYF.

This clonotype has more than one count but fewer than ten. The chain combines TRBV4-3 with TRBJ1-2, with D maybe TRBD1 (5 bases). V dropped 5 bases and J dropped 6 bases, with 28 bases sitting between them. Germline loops: CDR1 LGHNA, CDR2 YSLEER. The CDR3 is made up of 18 amino acids. The CDR3 region has the DNA TGCGCCAGCAGCAAGCAGGGAGTCGAGGGGCAGGGCGTCCATGGCTACACCTTC. Residues: CASSKQGVEGQGVHGYTF.

A few counts support this clonotype. The rearrangement uses TRBV20-1 and TRBJ2-5, with TRBD2 matching 11 bases. Germline CDR1 and CDR2: DFQATT and SNEGSKA (reference sequence). With V trimmed by 3 bases and J by 0 bases, 9 bases remained unmatched. The CDR3 runs to 17 residues. The CDR3 DNA is TGCAGTGCTAGCCCAATAACTAGCGGGGGATACCAAGAGACCCAGTACTTC. Protein sequence: CSASPITSGGYQETQYF.